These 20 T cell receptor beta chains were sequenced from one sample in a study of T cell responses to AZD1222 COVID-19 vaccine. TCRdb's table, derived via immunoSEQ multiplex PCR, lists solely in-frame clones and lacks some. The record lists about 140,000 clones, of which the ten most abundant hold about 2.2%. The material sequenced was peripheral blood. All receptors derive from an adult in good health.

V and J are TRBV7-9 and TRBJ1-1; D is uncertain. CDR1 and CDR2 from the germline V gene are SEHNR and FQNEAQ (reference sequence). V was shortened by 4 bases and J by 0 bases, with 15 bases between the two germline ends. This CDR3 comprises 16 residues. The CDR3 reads CASSSRRAGMNTEAFF. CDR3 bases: TGTGCCAGCAGCTCGAGGCGGGCAGGAATGAACACTGAAGCTTTCTTT.

The CDR3 DNA sequence: TGTGCCAGCAGCCACCGCGCAAGCTACAATGAGCAGTTCTTC. This translates into CASSHRASYNEQFF. The rearrangement uses TRBV3-1 (or the pseudogene TRBV3-2) and TRBJ2-1; D is ambiguous. The germline V and J ends were trimmed by 3 bases and 3 bases, with 9 bases remaining between them. This CDR3 is built from 14 residues. The germline gives CDR1 LGHDT, CDR2 YNNKEL (reference sequence).

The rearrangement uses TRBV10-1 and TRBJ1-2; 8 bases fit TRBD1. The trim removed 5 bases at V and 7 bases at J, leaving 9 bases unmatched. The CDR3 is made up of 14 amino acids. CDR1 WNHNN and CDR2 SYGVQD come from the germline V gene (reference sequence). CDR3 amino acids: CASSRTGLGRGYTF. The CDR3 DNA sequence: TGCGCCAGCAGTAGGACAGGGTTGGGCCGTGGCTACACCTTC.

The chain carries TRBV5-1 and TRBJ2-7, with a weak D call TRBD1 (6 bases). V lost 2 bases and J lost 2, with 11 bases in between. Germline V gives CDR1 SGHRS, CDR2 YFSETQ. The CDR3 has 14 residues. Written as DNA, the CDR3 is TGCGCCAGCAGCTTTCAGGGGCCCCCCTACGAGCAGTACTTC. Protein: CASSFQGPPYEQYF.

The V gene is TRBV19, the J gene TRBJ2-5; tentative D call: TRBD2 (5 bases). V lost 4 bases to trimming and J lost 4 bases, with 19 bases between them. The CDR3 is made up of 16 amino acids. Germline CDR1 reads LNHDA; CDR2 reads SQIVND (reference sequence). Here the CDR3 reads CASSRNLFGVVETQYF. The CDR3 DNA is TGTGCCAGTAGTAGGAATCTCTTCGGGGTCGTAGAGACCCAGTACTTC.

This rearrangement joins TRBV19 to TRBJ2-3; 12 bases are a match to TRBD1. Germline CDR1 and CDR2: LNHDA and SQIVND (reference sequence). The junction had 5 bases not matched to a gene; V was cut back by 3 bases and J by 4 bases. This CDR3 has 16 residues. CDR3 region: CASSIWGQGASDTQYF. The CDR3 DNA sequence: TGTGCCAGTAGTATCTGGGGACAGGGGGCCTCAGATACGCAGTATTTT.

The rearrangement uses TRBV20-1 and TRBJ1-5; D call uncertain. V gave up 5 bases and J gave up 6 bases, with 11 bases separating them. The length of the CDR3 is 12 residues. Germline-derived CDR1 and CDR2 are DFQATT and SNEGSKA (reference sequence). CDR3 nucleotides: TGCAGTGCTGGTGGGGTCGGTCAGCCCCAGCATTTT. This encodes CSAGGVGQPQHF.

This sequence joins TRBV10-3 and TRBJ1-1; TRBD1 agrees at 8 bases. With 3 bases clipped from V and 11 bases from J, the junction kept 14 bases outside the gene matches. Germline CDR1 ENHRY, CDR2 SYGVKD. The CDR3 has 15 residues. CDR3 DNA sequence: TGTGCCATCAGTGACCCCGAGGGCGACAGGGGACGGGCTTTCTTT. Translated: CAISDPEGDRGRAFF.

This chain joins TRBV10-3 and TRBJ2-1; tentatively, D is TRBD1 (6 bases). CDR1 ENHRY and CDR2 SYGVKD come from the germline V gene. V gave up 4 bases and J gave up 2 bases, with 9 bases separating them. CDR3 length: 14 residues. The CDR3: CAISVRDTYNEQFF. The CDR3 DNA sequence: TGTGCCATCAGTGTTAGGGACACCTACAATGAGCAGTTCTTC.

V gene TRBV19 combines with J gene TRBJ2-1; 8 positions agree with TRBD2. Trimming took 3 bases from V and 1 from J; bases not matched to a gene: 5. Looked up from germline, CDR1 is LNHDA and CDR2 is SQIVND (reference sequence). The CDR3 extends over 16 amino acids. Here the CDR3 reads CASSMTSGGSYNEQFF. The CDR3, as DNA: TGTGCCAGTAGTATGACCAGCGGGGGTTCCTACAATGAGCAGTTCTTC.

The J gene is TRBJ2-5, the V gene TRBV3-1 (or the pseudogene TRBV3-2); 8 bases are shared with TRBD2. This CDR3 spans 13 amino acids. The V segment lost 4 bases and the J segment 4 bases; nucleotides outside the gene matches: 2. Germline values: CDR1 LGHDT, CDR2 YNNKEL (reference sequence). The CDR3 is CASSPRGGETQYF. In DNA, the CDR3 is TGTGCCAGCAGCCCCCGGGGGGGAGAGACCCAGTACTTC.

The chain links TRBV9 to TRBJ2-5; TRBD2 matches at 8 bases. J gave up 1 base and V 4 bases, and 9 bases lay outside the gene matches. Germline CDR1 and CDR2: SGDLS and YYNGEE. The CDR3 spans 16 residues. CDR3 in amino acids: CASSPIGGGSQETQYF. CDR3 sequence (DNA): TGTGCCAGCAGCCCTATTGGCGGGGGGAGCCAAGAGACCCAGTACTTC.

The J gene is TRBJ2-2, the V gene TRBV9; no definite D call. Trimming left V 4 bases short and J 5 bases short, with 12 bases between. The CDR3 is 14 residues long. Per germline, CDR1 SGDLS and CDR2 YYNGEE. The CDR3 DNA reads TGTGCCAGCAGCCCTCTAGTCGAGACCGGGGAGCTGTTTTTT. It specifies CASSPLVETGELFF. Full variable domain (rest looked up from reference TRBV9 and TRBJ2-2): DSGVTQTPKHLITATGQRVTLRCSPRSGDLSVYWYQQSLDQGLQFLIQYYNGEERAKGNILERFSAQQFPDLHSELNLSSLELGDSALYFCASSPLVETGELFFGEGSRLTVL.

The CDR3 loop is CATSRGSDREQFF. The CDR3 coding sequence is TGTGCCACCAGCAGAGGGAGTGACAGGGAGCAGTTCTTC. V usage is TRBV15 and J usage is TRBJ2-1, with TRBD1 as a possible D gene (6 bases). The CDR3 consists of 13 residues. Looked up from germline, CDR1 is LNHNV and CDR2 is YYDKDF (reference sequence). Trimming pared 1 base from V and 10 bases from J, leaving 11 bases between. The full variable domain, its missing parts supplied by reference TRBV15 and TRBJ2-1, is DAMVIQNPRYQVTQFGKPVTLSCSQTLNHNVMYWYQQKSSQAPKLLFHYYDKDFNNEADTPDNFQSRRPNTSFCFLDIRSPGLGDTAMYLCATSRGSDREQFFGPGTRLTVL.

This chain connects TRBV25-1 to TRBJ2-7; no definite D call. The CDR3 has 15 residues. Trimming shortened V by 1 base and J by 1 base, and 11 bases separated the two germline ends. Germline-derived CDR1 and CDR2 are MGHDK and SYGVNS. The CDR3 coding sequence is TGTGCCAGCAGTGAATTTGGGGTAGGGTCCTACGAGCAGTACTTC. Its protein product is CASSEFGVGSYEQYF.

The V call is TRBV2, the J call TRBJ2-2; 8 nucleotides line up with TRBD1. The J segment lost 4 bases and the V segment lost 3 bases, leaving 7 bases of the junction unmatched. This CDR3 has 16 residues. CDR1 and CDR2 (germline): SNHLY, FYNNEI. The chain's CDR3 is CASSELQQGGTGELFF. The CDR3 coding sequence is TGTGCCAGCAGTGAGCTGCAACAGGGGGGCACCGGGGAGCTGTTTTTT.

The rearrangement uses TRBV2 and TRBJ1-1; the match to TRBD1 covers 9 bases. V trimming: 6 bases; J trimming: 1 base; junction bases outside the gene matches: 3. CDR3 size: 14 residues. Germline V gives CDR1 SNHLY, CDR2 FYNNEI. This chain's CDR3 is CASRGQGTNTEAFF. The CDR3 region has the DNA TGTGCCAGCAGAGGACAGGGGACGAACACTGAAGCTTTCTTT.

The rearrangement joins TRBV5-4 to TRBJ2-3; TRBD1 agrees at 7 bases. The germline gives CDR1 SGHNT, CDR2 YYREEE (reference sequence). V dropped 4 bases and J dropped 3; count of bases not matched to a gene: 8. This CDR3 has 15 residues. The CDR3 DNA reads TGTGCCAGCAGCCCCGGACAGGCTGGAACAGATACGCAGTATTTT. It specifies CASSPGQAGTDTQYF.

The DNA of the CDR3 is TGTGCCAGCAGCTTGGGTCTAGGCACCAACAATGAGCAGTTCTTC. This sequence encodes CASSLGLGTNNEQFF. This rearrangement joins TRBV5-4 to TRBJ2-1, with D unresolved. The germline V gene has CDR1 SGHNT and CDR2 YYREEE (reference sequence). The V end lost 0 bases, the J end lost 5 bases, and 12 bases lay between the germline ends. The CDR3 totals 15 residues.

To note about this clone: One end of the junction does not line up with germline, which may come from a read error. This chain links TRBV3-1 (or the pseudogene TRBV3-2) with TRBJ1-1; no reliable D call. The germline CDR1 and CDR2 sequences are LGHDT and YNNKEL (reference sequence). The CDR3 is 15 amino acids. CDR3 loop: CASSHRGVKNPEAFF. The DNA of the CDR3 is TGTGCCAGCAGCCACCGCGGGGTAAAGAACCCTGAAGCTTTCTTT.